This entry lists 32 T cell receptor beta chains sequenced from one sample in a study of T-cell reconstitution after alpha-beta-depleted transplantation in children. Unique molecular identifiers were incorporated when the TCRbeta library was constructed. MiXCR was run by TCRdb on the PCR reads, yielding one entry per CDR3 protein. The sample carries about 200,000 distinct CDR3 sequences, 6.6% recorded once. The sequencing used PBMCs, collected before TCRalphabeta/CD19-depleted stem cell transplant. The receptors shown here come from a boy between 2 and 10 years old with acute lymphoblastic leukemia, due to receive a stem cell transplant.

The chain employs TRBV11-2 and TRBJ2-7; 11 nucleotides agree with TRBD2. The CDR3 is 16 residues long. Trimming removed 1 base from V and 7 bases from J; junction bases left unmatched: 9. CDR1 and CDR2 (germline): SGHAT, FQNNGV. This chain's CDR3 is CASSLGVAGGPSEQYF. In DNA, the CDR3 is TGTGCCAGCAGCTTAGGGGTAGCGGGGGGGCCGAGTGAGCAGTACTTC.

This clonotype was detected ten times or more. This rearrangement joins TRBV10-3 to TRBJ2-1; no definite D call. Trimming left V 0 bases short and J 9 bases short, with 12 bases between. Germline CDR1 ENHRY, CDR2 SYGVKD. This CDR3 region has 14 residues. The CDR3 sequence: CAISESGKIGEQFF. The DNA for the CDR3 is TGTGCCATCAGTGAGTCGGGGAAAATCGGTGAGCAGTTCTTC.

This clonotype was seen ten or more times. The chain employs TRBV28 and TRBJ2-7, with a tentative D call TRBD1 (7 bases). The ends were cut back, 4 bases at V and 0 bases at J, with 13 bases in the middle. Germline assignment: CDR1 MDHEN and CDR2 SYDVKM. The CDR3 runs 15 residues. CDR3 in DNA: TGTGCCAGCAGTTCAGGACAGGACTACTCCTACGAGCAGTACTTC. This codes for CASSSGQDYSYEQYF.

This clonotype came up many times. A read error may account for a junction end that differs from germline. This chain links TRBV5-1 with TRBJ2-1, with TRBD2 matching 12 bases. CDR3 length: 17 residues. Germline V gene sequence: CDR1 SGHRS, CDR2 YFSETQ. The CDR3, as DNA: TGCGCCAGCAGTTTGGAGGGGCGACTAGCGGGGGACAATGAGCAGTTCTTC. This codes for CASSLEGRLAGDNEQFF.

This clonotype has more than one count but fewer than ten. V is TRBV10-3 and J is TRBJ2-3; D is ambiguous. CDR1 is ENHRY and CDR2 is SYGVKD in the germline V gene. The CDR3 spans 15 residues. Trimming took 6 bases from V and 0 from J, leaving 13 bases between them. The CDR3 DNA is TGTGCCATCAGGTTAGCTCCCAAGAGCACAGATACGCAGTATTTT. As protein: CAIRLAPKSTDTQYF.

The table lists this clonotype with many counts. CDR3: CASSGSYNEQFF. The CDR3 DNA sequence: TGTGCCAGCAGCGGCTCCTACAATGAGCAGTTCTTC. V and J are TRBV4-2 and TRBJ2-1, with D uncertain. Germline CDR1 and CDR2: LGHNA and YNFKEQ. The CDR3 is made up of 12 amino acids. V shed 5 bases and J shed 0 bases, with 2 bases lying between them.

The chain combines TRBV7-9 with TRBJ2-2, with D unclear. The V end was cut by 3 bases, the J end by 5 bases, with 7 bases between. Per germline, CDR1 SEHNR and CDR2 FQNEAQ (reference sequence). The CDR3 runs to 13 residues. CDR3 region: CASSFPETGELFF. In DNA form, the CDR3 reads TGTGCCAGCAGCTTTCCGGAGACCGGGGAGCTGTTTTTT.

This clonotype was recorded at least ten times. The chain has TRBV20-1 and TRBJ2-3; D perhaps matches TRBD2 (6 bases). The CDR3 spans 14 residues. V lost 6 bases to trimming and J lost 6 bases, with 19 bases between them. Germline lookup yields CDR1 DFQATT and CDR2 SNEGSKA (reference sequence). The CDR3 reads CSAGTERAPDTQYF. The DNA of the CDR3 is TGCAGTGCAGGAACCGAGCGGGCCCCGGATACGCAGTATTTT.

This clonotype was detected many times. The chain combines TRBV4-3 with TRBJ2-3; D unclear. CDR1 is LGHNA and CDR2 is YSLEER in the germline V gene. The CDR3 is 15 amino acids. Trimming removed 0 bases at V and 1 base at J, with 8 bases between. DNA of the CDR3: TGCGCCAGCAGCCAAGATGAACGGCGCACAGATACGCAGTATTTT. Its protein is CASSQDERRTDTQYF.

In DNA, the CDR3 is TGTGCCAGCAGTTACGGGAGGGGGGCAGGGACTAACGAGCAGTACTTC. Its translation: CASSYGRGAGTNEQYF. V usage is TRBV6-5 and J usage is TRBJ2-7, with D maybe TRBD2 (7 bases). From germline, CDR1 is MNHEY and CDR2 SVGAGI. V shed 2 bases and J shed 5 bases, with 19 bases lying between them. The CDR3 sequence is 16 residues long.

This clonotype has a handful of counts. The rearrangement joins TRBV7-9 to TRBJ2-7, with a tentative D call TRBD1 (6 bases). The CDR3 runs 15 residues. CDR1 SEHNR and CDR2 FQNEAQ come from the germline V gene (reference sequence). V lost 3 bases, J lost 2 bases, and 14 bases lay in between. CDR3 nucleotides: TGTGCCAGCAGCTTTGACTACGGACAGACCTACGAGCAGTACTTC. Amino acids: CASSFDYGQTYEQYF.

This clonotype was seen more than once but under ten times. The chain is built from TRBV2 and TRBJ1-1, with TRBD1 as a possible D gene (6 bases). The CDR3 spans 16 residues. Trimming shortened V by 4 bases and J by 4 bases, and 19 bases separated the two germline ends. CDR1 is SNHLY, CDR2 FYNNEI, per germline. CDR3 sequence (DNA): TGTGCCAGCAGTGGCTCCAACACAGGGATAGCCACTGAAGCTTTCTTT. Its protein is CASSGSNTGIATEAFF. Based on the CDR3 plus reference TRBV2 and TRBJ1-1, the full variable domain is EPEVTQTPSHQVTQMGQEVILRCVPISNHLYFYWYRQILGQKVEFLVSFYNNEISEKSEIFDDQFSVERPDGSNFTLKIRSTKLEDSAMYFCASSGSNTGIATEAFFGQGTRLTVV.

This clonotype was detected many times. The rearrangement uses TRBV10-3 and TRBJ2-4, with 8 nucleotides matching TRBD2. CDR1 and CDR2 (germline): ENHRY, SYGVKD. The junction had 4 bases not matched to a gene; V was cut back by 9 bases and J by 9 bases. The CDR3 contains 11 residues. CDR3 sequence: CAISGEGIQYF. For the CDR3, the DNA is TGTGCCATTAGCGGGGAAGGCATTCAGTACTTC.

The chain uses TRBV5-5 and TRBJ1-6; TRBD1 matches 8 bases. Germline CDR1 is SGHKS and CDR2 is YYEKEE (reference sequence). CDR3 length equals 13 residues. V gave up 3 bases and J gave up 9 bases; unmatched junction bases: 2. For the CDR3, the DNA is TGTGCCAGCAGCTCAGGGGGCGCTTCACCCCTCCACTTT. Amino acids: CASSSGGASPLHF.

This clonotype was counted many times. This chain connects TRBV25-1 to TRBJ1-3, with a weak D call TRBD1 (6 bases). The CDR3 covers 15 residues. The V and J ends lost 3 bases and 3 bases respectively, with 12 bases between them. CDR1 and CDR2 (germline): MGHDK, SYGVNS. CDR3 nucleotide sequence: TGTGCCAGCAGTGAGGACAGCTTATTTGGAAACACCATATATTTT. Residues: CASSEDSLFGNTIYF.

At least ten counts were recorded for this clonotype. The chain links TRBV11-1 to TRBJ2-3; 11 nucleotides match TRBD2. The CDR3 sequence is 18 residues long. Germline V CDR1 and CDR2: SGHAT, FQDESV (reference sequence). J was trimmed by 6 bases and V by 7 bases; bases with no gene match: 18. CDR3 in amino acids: CASTWPGLAEGSADTQYF. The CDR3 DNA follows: TGTGCCAGCACCTGGCCGGGACTAGCGGAGGGATCAGCGGATACGCAGTATTTT.

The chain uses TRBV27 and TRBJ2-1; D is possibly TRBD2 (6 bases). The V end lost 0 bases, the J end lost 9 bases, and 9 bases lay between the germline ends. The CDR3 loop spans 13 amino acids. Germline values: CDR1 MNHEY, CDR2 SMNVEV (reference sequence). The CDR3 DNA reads TGTGCCAGCAGTTTATCGACGGGGGTTGAGCAGTTCTTC. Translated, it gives CASSLSTGVEQFF.

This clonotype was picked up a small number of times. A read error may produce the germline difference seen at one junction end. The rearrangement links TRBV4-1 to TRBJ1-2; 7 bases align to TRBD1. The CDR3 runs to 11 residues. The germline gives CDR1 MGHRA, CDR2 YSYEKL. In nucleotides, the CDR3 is TGCGCCAGCAGCCAAGAGGACAGGCTGCTCTTC. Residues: CASSQEDRLLF.

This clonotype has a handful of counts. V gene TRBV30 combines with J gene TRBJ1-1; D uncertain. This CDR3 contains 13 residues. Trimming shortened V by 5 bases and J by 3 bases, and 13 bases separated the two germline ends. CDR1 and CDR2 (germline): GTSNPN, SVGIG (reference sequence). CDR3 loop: CAWGLNGDTEAFF. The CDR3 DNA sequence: TGTGCCTGGGGATTAAACGGAGACACTGAAGCTTTCTTT.

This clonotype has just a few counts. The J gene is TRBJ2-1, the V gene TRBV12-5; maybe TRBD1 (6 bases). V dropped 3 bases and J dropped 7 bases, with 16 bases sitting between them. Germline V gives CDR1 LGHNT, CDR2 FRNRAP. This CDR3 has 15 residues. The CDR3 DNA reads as TGTGCTAGTGGTTTAGTCGAGGGGGTGGCGAATGAGCAGTTCTTC. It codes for CASGLVEGVANEQFF.

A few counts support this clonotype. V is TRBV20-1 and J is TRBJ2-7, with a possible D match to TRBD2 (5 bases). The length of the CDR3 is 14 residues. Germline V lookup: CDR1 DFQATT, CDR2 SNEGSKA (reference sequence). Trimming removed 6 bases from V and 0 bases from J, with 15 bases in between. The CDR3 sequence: CSASPRGRSYEQYF. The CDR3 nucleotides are TGCAGTGCCAGCCCCCGGGGTCGCTCCTACGAGCAGTACTTC.

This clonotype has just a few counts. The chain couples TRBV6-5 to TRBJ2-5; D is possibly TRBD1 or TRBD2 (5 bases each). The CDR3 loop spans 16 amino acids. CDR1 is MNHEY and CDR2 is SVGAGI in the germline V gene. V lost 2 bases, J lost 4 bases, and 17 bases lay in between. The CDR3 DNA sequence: TGTGCCAGCAGTTACGAGTTTGGGGGTGCCGTAGAGACCCAGTACTTC. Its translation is CASSYEFGGAVETQYF.

The CDR3 here is CASRMTGVNTEAFF. CDR3 DNA sequence: TGTGCCAGCAGAATGACAGGGGTGAACACTGAAGCTTTCTTT. The chain employs TRBV7-2 and TRBJ1-1; TRBD1 matches 8 bases. This CDR3 has 14 amino acids. Trimming took 6 bases from V and 0 from J; bases not matched to a gene: 3. Germline V gene lookup returns CDR1 SGHTA and CDR2 FQGNSA.

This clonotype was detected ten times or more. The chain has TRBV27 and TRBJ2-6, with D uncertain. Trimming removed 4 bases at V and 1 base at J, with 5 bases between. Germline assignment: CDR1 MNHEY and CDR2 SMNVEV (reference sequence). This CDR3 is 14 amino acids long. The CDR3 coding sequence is TGTGCCAGCAGTTCCAGATCTGGGGCCAACGTCCTGACTTTC. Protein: CASSSRSGANVLTF.

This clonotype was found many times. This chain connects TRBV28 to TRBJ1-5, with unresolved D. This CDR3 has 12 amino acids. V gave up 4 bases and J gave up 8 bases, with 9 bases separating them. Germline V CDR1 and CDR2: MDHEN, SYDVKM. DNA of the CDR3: TGTGCCAGCAGTTCCCGGTTGGAGCCCCAGCATTTT. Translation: CASSSRLEPQHF.

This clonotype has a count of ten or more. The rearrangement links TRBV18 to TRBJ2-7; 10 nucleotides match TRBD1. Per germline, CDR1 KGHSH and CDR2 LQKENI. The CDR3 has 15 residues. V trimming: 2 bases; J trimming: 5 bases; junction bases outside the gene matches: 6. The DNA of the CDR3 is TGTGCCAGCTCACCAACGGGACAGGGGTGGGACGAGCAGTACTTC. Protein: CASSPTGQGWDEQYF.

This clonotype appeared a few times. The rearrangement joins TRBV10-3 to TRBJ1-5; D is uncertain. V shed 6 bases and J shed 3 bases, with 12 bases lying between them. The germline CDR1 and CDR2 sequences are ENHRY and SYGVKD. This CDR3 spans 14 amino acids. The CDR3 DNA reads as TGTGCCATCAGCGCCGACTTAGCCAATCAGCCCCAGCATTTT. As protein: CAISADLANQPQHF.

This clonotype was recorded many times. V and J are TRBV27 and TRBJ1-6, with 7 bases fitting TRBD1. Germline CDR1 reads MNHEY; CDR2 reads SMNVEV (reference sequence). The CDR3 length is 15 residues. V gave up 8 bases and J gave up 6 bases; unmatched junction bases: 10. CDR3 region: CASRRVTGINSPLHF. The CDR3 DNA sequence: TGTGCCAGCCGAAGGGTGACAGGGATTAATTCACCCCTCCACTTT.

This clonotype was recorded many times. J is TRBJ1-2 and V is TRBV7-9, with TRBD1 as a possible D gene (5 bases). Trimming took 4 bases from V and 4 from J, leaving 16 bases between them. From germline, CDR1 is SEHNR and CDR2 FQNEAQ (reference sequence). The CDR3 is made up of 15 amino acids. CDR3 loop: CASSSPMGPLYGYTF. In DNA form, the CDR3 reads TGTGCCAGCAGCTCACCTATGGGGCCCCTCTATGGCTACACCTTC.

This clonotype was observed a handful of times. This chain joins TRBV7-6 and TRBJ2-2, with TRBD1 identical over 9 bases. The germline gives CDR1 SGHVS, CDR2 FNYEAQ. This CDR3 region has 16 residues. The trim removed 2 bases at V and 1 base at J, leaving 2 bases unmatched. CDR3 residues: CASSLPGQGNTGELFF. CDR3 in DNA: TGTGCCAGCAGCTTACCGGGACAGGGGAACACCGGGGAGCTGTTTTTT.

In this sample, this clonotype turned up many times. The CDR3 DNA reads as TGTGCCAGCAGCTTGGCCCGACTCCAGGGATCCCCTTACAATGAGCAGTTCTTC. Its translation is CASSLARLQGSPYNEQFF. This chain uses TRBV5-6 with TRBJ2-1; D might be TRBD1 (5 bases). Trimming pared 0 bases from V and 4 bases from J, leaving 20 bases between. CDR1 and CDR2 (germline): SGHDT, YYEEEE. The CDR3 is 18 residues long.

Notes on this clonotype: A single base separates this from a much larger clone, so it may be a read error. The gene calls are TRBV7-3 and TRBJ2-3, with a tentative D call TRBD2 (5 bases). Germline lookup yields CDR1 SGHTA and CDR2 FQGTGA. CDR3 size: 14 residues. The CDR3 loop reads CASSSLTRGDTHYF. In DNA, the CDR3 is TGTGCCAGCAGCTCCCTTACTCGGGGAGATACGCATTATTTT. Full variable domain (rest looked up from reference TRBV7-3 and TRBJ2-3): GAGVSQTPSNKVTEKGKYVELRCDPISGHTALYWYRQSLGQGPEFLIYFQGTGAADDSGLPNDRFFAVRPEGSVSTLKIQRTERGDSAVYLCASSSLTRGDTHYFGPGTRLTVL.